A single sample gave rise to the 21 T cell receptor beta chains below, sequenced in a study of T cells in Graves' hyperthyroidism and ophthalmopathy. Amplification yielded TCR beta CDR3 regions, with RNA transcripts as the source. HTBI primers were employed in a first-round RT-PCR of the TCR CDR3. MiXCR was run by TCRdb on the multiplex PCR reads, yielding one entry per CDR3 protein. Of about 210,000 distinct CDR3 sequences in the sample, about a sixth were seen once. Specimen: blood. The source is a man aged 45-65 years with Graves' hyperthyroidism.

This clonotype was seen many times. The chain recombines TRBV7-8 with TRBJ2-1, with a possible D match to TRBD1 (5 bases). The CDR3 has 17 amino acids. V was cut by 5 bases and J by 2 bases, with 19 bases left in between. Germline V gives CDR1 SGHVS, CDR2 FQNEAQ. CDR3 bases: TGTGCCAGCAGCATCTATTTGGCGACAGTACCCTACAATGAGCAGTTCTTC. Translated: CASSIYLATVPYNEQFF. The full variable domain, with the rest looked up from reference TRBV7-8 and TRBJ2-1, is GAGVSQSPRYKVAKRGQDVALRCDPISGHVSLFWYQQALGQGPEFLTYFQNEAQLDKSGLPSDRFFAERPEGSVSTLKIQRTQQEDSAVYLCASSIYLATVPYNEQFFGPGTRLTVL.

This clonotype came up many times. The rearrangement links TRBV2 to TRBJ1-4, with 9 bases aligning to TRBD1. The CDR3 contains 14 residues. Germline CDR1 is SNHLY and CDR2 is FYNNEI. Trimming removed 6 bases from V and 6 bases from J; junction bases left unmatched: 5. The chain's CDR3 is CASSKQGADEKLFF. CDR3 bases: TGTGCCAGCAGCAAACAGGGGGCGGATGAAAAACTGTTTTTT.

The V and J genes are TRBV7-9 and TRBJ2-2; D remains ambiguous. The CDR3 is made up of 14 amino acids. V lost 5 bases to trimming and J lost 3 bases, with 10 bases between them. Germline V lookup: CDR1 SEHNR, CDR2 FQNEAQ (reference sequence). CDR3: CASSGRPDTGELFF. In DNA, the CDR3 is TGTGCCAGCAGCGGTCGTCCCGACACCGGGGAGCTGTTTTTT.

This clonotype came up many times. CDR3 nucleotide sequence: TGTGCCAGCAGCTCCGGACTGGCTAGCACAGATACGCAGTATTTT. It translates to CASSSGLASTDTQYF. The chain links TRBV7-3 to TRBJ2-3; D may be TRBD2 (5 bases). CDR3 length: 15 residues. Trimming stripped 4 bases from V and 0 bases from J, with 11 bases between. Germline-derived CDR1 and CDR2 are SGHTA and FQGTGA.

The chain links TRBV19 to TRBJ1-1, with D uncertain. This CDR3 has 11 amino acids. Trimming shortened V by 6 bases and J by 4 bases, and 6 bases separated the two germline ends. Germline lookup yields CDR1 LNHDA and CDR2 SQIVND (reference sequence). This CDR3 is CASSTGTEAFF. CDR3 in DNA: TGTGCCAGTAGCACGGGCACTGAAGCTTTCTTT.

This clonotype was detected many times. V and J are TRBV18 and TRBJ2-1; no reliable D call. The germline V and J ends were trimmed by 3 bases and 6 bases, with 9 bases remaining between them. The CDR3 has 13 residues. CDR1 is KGHSH and CDR2 is LQKENI in the germline V gene. Written as DNA, the CDR3 is TGTGCCAGCTCACCTCAGGATGTCAATGAGCAGTTCTTC. It is translated as CASSPQDVNEQFF.

This clonotype was detected ten times or more. In DNA form, the CDR3 reads TGTGCCAGCAGTTATAACAGGGGGACTGAAGCTTTCTTT. Translated, it gives CASSYNRGTEAFF. The chain has TRBV27 and TRBJ1-1; 8 nucleotides align to TRBD1. V gave up 4 bases and J gave up 5 bases; unmatched junction bases: 3. Germline values: CDR1 MNHEY, CDR2 SMNVEV (reference sequence). The CDR3 is made up of 13 amino acids.

This clonotype was picked up many times. The chain has TRBV11-3 and TRBJ1-4; 8 bases align to TRBD1. The ends lost 4 bases at V and 7 bases at J; junction bases unmatched: 14. Germline V lookup: CDR1 SGHNT, CDR2 YENEEA. CDR3 length equals 17 residues. CDR3 coding DNA: TGTGCCAGCAGCTCACGGGCTGGACAGGGCCTTGGTGAAAAACTGTTTTTT. It yields the protein CASSSRAGQGLGEKLFF.

This clonotype was found a few times. This chain links TRBV9 with TRBJ2-7; a possible D gene is TRBD1 (6 bases). V lost 2 bases and J 1 base, leaving 13 bases between the germline ends. CDR1 and CDR2 from the germline V gene are SGDLS and YYNGEE. There are 15 residues in the CDR3. This CDR3 is CASSVSGDESYEQYF. Here the CDR3 DNA reads TGTGCCAGCAGCGTCTCAGGGGATGAGTCCTACGAGCAGTACTTC. Full variable domain (missing parts from reference TRBV9 and TRBJ2-7): DSGVTQTPKHLITATGQRVTLRCSPRSGDLSVYWYQQSLDQGLQFLIQYYNGEERAKGNILERFSAQQFPDLHSELNLSSLELGDSALYFCASSVSGDESYEQYFGPGTRLTVT.

This clonotype was observed many times. The chain has TRBV29-1 and TRBJ2-5; 13 bases are a match to TRBD2. This CDR3 contains 15 residues. J gave up 4 bases and V 4 bases, and 6 bases lay outside the gene matches. Germline loops: CDR1 SQVTM, CDR2 ANQGSEA. CDR3 in amino acids: CSVGLAGGLRETQYF. DNA for the CDR3: TGCAGCGTTGGACTAGCGGGAGGATTACGAGAGACCCAGTACTTC.

This clonotype was counted many times. This chain connects TRBV20-1 to TRBJ2-1, with TRBD2 identical over 14 bases. Trimming at V came to 3 bases and at J to 8 bases, leaving 12 bases not matched to a gene. Germline-derived CDR1 and CDR2 are DFQATT and SNEGSKA (reference sequence). The CDR3 loop spans 17 amino acids. In nucleotides, the CDR3 is TGCAGTGCTAGCGCTTCGGGACTAGCGGGAGTTCTCGATGAGCAGTTCTTC. It specifies CSASASGLAGVLDEQFF.

This clonotype has a count of ten or more. The rearrangement links TRBV27 to TRBJ1-2, with D maybe TRBD1 (5 bases). Germline loops: CDR1 MNHEY, CDR2 SMNVEV (reference sequence). V was trimmed by 0 bases and J by 4 bases, leaving 12 bases between them. The CDR3 has 15 amino acids. CDR3 sequence reads: CASSLSLRGFYGYTF. The CDR3 DNA reads as TGTGCCAGCAGTTTATCACTTAGGGGATTCTATGGCTACACCTTC.

The chain joins TRBV7-9 to TRBJ1-5, with D uncertain. Germline V lookup: CDR1 SEHNR, CDR2 FQNEAQ (reference sequence). The CDR3 sequence is 13 residues long. Trimming pared 5 bases from V and 3 bases from J, leaving 8 bases between. The chain's CDR3 is CASSPGVNQPQHF. The CDR3 nucleotides are TGTGCCAGCAGCCCCGGGGTCAATCAGCCCCAGCATTTT.

V usage is TRBV11-2 and J usage is TRBJ2-1, with TRBD2 matching over 8 bases. The CDR3 has 16 amino acids. The J segment lost 6 bases and the V segment lost 5 bases, leaving 12 bases of the junction unmatched. Germline assignment: CDR1 SGHAT and CDR2 FQNNGV. CDR3 coding DNA: TGTGCCAGCAGCCCCGGGGGGGAAGGCGGCGGCAATGAGCAGTTCTTC. Translating gives CASSPGGEGGGNEQFF.

The table lists this clonotype with many counts. V usage is TRBV28 and J usage is TRBJ1-2, with 8 positions matching TRBD1. Germline-derived CDR1 and CDR2 are MDHEN and SYDVKM. V gave up 7 bases and J gave up 4 bases; unmatched junction bases: 8. The CDR3 runs 14 residues. The CDR3 nucleotides read TGTGCCAGCACCATCGGGACAGGATCCTATGGCTACACCTTC. This translates into CASTIGTGSYGYTF.

The chain joins TRBV5-1 to TRBJ1-1, with TRBD1 matching over 7 bases. Germline CDR1 is SGHRS and CDR2 is YFSETQ. V was pared by 2 bases and J by 2 bases, with 18 bases of the junction left unmatched. CDR3 size: 19 residues. CDR3 nucleotides: TGCGCCAGCAGCTTCTTGAGACAGGGTGGTGGGGGCATAAACACTGAAGCTTTCTTT. Protein sequence: CASSFLRQGGGGINTEAFF.

This clonotype appeared many times. V is TRBV20-1 and J is TRBJ1-2; D remains ambiguous. Trimming left V 4 bases short and J 4 bases short, with 13 bases between. Germline V gene sequence: CDR1 DFQATT, CDR2 SNEGSKA (reference sequence). The CDR3 runs 13 residues. The CDR3 spells CSAIRRILYGYTF. The CDR3 DNA is TGCAGTGCTATCAGACGGATTCTCTATGGCTACACCTTC.

Many counts were recorded for this clonotype. The chain couples TRBV6-1 to TRBJ2-2; the match to TRBD2 covers 11 bases. With 5 bases clipped from V and 6 bases from J, the junction kept 5 bases outside the gene matches. Germline CDR1 MNHNS, CDR2 SASEGT. The CDR3 spans 15 residues. For the CDR3, the DNA is TGTGCCAGCAGTCGTAGCGGGAGGGCCGCCGGGGAGCTGTTTTTT. Translated: CASSRSGRAAGELFF.

The chain is built from TRBV7-9 and TRBJ2-3; D not resolved. V was trimmed by 4 bases and J by 2 bases, leaving 10 bases between them. The CDR3 length is 14 residues. Germline CDR1 SEHNR, CDR2 FQNEAQ (reference sequence). CDR3 bases: TGTGCCAGCAGCTCATCGGCTCTCACAGATACGCAGTATTTT. Translated: CASSSSALTDTQYF.

The V call is TRBV6-2 or TRBV6-3, the J call TRBJ2-1, with 8 bases lining up with TRBD2. The J segment lost 4 bases and the V segment lost 6 bases, leaving 5 bases of the junction unmatched. The CDR3 runs to 14 residues. Germline V CDR1 and CDR2: MNHEY, SVGEGT. CDR3 region: CASRISGNYNEQFF. CDR3 coding DNA: TGTGCCAGCAGAATTAGCGGGAATTACAATGAGCAGTTCTTC.

This clonotype was recorded many times. The rearrangement links TRBV7-2 to TRBJ2-7; a weak D match, TRBD2 (6 bases). With 4 bases removed from V and 7 bases from J, the gap between germline ends came to 20 bases. The germline CDR1 and CDR2 sequences are SGHTA and FQGNSA. The CDR3 has 15 amino acids. For the CDR3, the DNA is TGTGCCAGCAGCTGGTCCTTAACGGGAGCCCGGGAGCAGTACTTC. Encoded protein: CASSWSLTGAREQYF. Supplemented by reference TRBV7-2 and TRBJ2-7, the full variable domain reads GAGVSQSPSNKVTEKGKDVELRCDPISGHTALYWYRQSLGQGLEFLIYFQGNSAPDKSGLPSDRFSAERTGGSVSTLTIQRTQQEDSAVYLCASSWSLTGAREQYFGPGTRLTVT.